Sequencing of this T cell receptor beta chain was carried out in a study of type 1 regulatory T cells. Study at large: T-allo10 is an in vitro-generated, Tr1-enriched CD4 T cell product specific for alloantigen.

This clonotype is classed as medium-sized (0.01 to 0.1%). Each CDR3 protein is one row after TCRdb ran MiXCR on the reads. The table records 2,000 to 2,500 distinct CDR3 sequences, roughly 6.1% of them present only once. The CDR3 consists of 17 residues. V gave up 5 bases and J gave up 3 bases; unmatched junction bases: 13. Germline CDR1 and CDR2: MDHEN and SYDVKM. Sample: CD4+ T cells, either the whole sample or a sorted fraction (not recorded which). The rearrangement links TRBV28 to TRBJ1-5, with TRBD1 matching 7 bases. The sequence derives from a human donor in good health. The CDR3 DNA is TGTGCCAGCAGTCCATGGGACAGAAGGAAGATCAATCAGCCCCAGCATTTT. Amino acid sequence: CASSPWDRRKINQPQHF.